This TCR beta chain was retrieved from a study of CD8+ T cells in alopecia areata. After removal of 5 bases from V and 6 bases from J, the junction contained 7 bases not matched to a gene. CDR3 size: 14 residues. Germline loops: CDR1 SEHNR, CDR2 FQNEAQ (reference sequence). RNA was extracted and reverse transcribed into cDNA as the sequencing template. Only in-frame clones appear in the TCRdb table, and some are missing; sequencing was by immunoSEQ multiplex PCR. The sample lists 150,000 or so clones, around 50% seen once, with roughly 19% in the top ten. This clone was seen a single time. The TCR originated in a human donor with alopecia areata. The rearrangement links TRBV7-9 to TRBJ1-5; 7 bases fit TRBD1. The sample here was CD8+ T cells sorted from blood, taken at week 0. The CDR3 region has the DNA TGTGCCAGCAGCGCACAGGGGTTTAGTCAGCCCCAGCATTTT. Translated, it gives CASSAQGFSQPQHF.